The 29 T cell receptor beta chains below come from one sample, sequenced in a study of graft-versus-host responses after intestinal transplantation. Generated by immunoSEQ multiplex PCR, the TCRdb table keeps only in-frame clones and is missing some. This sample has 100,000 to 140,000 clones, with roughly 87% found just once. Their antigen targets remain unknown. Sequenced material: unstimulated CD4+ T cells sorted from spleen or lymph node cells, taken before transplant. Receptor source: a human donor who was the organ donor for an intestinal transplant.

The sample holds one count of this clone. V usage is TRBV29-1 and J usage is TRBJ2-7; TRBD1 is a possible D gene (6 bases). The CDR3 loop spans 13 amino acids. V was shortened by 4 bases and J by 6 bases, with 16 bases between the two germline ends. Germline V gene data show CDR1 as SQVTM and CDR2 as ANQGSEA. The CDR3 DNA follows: TGCAGCGTTGGGGACATAGGTACTTCCGAGCAGTACTTC. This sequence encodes CSVGDIGTSEQYF.

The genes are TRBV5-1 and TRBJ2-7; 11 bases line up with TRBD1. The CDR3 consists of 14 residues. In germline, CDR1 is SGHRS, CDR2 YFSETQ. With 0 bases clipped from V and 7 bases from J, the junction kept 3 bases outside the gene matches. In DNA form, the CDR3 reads TGCGCCAGCAGCTTGGGGGACAGGGGGGGGGAGCAGTACTTC. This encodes CASSLGDRGGEQYF.

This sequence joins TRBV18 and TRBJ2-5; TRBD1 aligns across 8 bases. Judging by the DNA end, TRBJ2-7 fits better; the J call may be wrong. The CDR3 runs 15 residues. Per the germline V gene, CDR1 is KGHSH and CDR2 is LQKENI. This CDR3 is CASSPGQGSSYEQYF. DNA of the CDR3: TGTGCCAGCTCGCCAGGACAGGGAAGCTCCTACGAGCAGTACTTC.

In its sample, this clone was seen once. Written as DNA, the CDR3 is TGCGCCAGCAGCTTGGTAGGGACAGGGACTTTAGAGACGCAGTATTTT. Translation gives CASSLVGTGTLETQYF. This sequence joins TRBV5-1 and TRBJ2-3; 9 positions match TRBD1. The V gene's germline CDR1 is SGHRS and CDR2 YFSETQ. The trim removed 0 bases at V and 9 bases at J, leaving 11 bases unmatched. There are 16 residues in the CDR3.

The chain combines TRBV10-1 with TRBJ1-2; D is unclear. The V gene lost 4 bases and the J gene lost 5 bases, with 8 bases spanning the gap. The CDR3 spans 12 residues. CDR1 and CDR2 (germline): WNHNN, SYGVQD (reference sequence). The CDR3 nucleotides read TGCGCCAGCAGTGCGGGTCCTTATGGCTACACCTTC. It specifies CASSAGPYGYTF.

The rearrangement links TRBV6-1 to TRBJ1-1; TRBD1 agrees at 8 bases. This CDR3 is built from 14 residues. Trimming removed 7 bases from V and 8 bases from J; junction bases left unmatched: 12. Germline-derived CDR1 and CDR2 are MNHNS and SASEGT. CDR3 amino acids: CASMGGGTGGEAFF. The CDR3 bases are TGTGCCAGCATGGGGGGAGGGACAGGCGGAGAAGCTTTCTTT.

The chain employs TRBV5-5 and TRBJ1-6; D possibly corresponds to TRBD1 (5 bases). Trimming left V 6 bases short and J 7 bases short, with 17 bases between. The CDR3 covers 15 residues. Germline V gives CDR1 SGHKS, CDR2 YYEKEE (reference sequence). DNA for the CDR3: TGTGCCAGCACCGTCGACGGGACGGTCAATTCACCCCTCCACTTT. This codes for CASTVDGTVNSPLHF. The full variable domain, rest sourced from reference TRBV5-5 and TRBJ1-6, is DAGVTQSPTHLIKTRGQQVTLRCSPISGHKSVSWYQQVLGQGPQFIFQYYEKEERGRGNFPDRFSARQFPNYSSELNVNALLLGDSALYLCASTVDGTVNSPLHFGNGTRLTVT.

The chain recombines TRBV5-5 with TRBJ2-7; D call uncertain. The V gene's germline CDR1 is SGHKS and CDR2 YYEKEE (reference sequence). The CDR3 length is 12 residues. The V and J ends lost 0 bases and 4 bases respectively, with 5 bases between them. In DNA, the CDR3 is TGTGCCAGCAGCTTGGCCAGTTACGAGCAGTACTTC. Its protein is CASSLASYEQYF.

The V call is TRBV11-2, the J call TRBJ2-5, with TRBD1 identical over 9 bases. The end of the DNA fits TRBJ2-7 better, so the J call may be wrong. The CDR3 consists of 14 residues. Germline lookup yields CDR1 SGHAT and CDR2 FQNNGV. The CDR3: CASSWGQGSYEQYF. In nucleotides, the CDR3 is TGTGCCAGCAGCTGGGGACAGGGCTCCTACGAGCAGTACTTC.

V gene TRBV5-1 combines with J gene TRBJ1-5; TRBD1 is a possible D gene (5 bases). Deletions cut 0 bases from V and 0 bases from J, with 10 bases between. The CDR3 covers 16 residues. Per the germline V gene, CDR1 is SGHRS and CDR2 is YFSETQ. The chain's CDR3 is CASSLGGPYSNQPQHF. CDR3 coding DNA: TGCGCCAGCAGCTTGGGGGGCCCGTATAGCAATCAGCCCCAGCATTTT. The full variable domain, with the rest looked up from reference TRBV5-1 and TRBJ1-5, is KAGVTQTPRYLIKTRGQQVTLSCSPISGHRSVSWYQQTPGQGLQFLFEYFSETQRNKGNFPGRFSGRQFSNSRSEMNVSTLELGDSALYLCASSLGGPYSNQPQHFGDGTRLSIL.

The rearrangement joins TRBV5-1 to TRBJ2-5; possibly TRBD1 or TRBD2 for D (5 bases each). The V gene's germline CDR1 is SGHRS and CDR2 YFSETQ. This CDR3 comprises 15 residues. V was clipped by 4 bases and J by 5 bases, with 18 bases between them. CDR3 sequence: CASSGSVGASETQYF. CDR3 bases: TGCGCCAGCAGCGGGAGTGTAGGGGCATCGGAGACCCAGTACTTC.

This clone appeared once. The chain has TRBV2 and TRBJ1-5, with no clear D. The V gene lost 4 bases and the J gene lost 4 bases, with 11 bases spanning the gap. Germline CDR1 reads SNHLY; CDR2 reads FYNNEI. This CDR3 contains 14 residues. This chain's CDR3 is CASSGGLGNQPQHF. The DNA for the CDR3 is TGTGCCAGCAGTGGAGGTCTGGGGAATCAGCCCCAGCATTTT.

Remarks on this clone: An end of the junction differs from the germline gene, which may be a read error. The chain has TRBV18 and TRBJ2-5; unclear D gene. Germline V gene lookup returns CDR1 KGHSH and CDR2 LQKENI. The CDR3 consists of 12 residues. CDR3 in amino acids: CASSPGRYEQHF. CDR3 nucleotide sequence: TGTGCCAGCTCACCAGGCCGCTACGAGCAGCACTTC.

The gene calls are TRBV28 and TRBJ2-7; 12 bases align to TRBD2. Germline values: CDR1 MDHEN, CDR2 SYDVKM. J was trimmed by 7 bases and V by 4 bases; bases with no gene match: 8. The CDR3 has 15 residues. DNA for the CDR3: TGTGCCAGCAGTTCCCAGACTAGCGGGGGCTATGAGCAGTACTTC. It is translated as CASSSQTSGGYEQYF.

CDR3 in amino acids: CASSLITGGPTGELFF. CDR3 in DNA: TGTGCCAGCAGCTTGATAACAGGGGGCCCCACCGGGGAGCTGTTTTTT. The rearrangement uses TRBV5-5 and TRBJ2-2; 9 bases are shared with TRBD1. This CDR3 region has 16 residues. J gave up 4 bases and V 1 base, and 5 bases lay outside the gene matches. Germline values: CDR1 SGHKS, CDR2 YYEKEE (reference sequence). Combining the CDR3 with reference TRBV5-5 and TRBJ2-2 gives the whole variable domain DAGVTQSPTHLIKTRGQQVTLRCSPISGHKSVSWYQQVLGQGPQFIFQYYEKEERGRGNFPDRFSARQFPNYSSELNVNALLLGDSALYLCASSLITGGPTGELFFGEGSRLTVL.

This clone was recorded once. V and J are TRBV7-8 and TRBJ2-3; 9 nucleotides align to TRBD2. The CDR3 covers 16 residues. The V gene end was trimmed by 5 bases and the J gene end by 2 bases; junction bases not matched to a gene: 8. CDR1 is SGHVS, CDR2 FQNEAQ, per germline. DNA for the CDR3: TGTGCCAGCAGCCGACAATCTAGCGGGATCACAGATACGCAGTATTTT. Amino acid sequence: CASSRQSSGITDTQYF.

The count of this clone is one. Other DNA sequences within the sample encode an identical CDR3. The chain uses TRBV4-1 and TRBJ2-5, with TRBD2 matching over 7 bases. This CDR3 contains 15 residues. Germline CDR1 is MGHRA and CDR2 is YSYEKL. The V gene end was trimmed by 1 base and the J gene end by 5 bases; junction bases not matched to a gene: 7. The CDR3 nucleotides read TGCGCCAGCAGCCAAGGGGGGAGGGCCACGGAGACCCAGTACTTC. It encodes CASSQGGRATETQYF.

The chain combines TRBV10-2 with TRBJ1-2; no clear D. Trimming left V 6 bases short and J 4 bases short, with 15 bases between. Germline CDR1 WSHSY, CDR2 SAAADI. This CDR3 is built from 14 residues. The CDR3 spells CASRSVGWSYGYTF. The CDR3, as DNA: TGCGCCAGCAGGTCCGTGGGGTGGAGCTATGGCTACACCTTC.

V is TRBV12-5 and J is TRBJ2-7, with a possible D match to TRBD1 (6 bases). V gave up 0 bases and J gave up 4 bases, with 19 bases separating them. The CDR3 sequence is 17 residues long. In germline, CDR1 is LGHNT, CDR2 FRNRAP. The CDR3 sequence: CASGLVENQRTAYEQYF. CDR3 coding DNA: TGTGCTAGTGGTTTGGTAGAAAACCAGCGGACAGCGTACGAGCAGTACTTC. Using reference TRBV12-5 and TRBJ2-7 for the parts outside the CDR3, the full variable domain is DARVTQTPRHKVTEMGQEVTMRCQPILGHNTVFWYRQTMMQGLELLAYFRNRAPLDDSGMPKDRFSAEMPDATLATLKIQPSEPRDSAVYFCASGLVENQRTAYEQYFGPGTRLTVT.

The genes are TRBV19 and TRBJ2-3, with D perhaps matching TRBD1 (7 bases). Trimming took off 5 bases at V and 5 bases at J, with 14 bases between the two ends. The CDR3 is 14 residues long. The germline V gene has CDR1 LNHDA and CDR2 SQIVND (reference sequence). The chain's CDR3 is CASSVTGRKDTQYF. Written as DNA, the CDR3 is TGTGCCAGTAGTGTGACAGGGAGGAAAGATACGCAGTATTTT.

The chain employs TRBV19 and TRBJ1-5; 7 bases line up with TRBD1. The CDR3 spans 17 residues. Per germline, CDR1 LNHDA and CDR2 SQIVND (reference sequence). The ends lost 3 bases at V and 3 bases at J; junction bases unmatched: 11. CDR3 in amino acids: CASSIGQGGSTNQPQHF. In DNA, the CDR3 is TGTGCCAGTAGTATTGGCCAGGGGGGCTCAACCAATCAGCCCCAGCATTTT.

The CDR3 bases are TGCGCCAGCAGCTTTGGGACAGAGAACACTGAAGCTTTCTTT. Its protein is CASSFGTENTEAFF. The rearrangement joins TRBV5-1 to TRBJ1-1; TRBD1 matches 7 bases. V shed 2 bases, J shed 1 base, and the junction held 2 bases outside the gene matches. CDR3 size: 14 residues. In germline, CDR1 is SGHRS, CDR2 YFSETQ.

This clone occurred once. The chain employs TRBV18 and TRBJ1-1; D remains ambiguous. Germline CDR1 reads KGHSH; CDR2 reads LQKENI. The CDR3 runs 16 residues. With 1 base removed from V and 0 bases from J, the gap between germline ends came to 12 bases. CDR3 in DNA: TGTGCCAGCTCACCACGCGTGGGAGCTCTGAACACTGAAGCTTTCTTT. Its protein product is CASSPRVGALNTEAFF.

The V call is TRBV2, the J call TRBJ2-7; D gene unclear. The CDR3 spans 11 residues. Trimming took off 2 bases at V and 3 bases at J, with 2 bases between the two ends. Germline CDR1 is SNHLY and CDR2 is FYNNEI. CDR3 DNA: TGTGCCAGCAGTGAACTCTACGAGCAGTACTTC. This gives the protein CASSELYEQYF. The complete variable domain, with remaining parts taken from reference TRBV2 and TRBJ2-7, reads EPEVTQTPSHQVTQMGQEVILRCVPISNHLYFYWYRQILGQKVEFLVSFYNNEISEKSEIFDDQFSVERPDGSNFTLKIRSTKLEDSAMYFCASSELYEQYFGPGTRLTVT.

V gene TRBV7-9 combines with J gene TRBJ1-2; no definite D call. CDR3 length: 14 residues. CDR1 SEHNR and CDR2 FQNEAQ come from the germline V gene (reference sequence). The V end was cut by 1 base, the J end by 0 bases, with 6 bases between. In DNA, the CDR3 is TGTGCCAGCAGCTTAGAGACGGCTAACTATGGCTACACCTTC. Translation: CASSLETANYGYTF. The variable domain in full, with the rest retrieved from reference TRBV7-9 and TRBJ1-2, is DTGVSQNPRHKITKRGQNVTFRCDPISEHNRLYWYRQTLGQGPEFLTYFQNEAQLEKSRLLSDRFSAERPKGSFSTLEIQRTEQGDSAMYLCASSLETANYGYTFGSGTRLTVV.

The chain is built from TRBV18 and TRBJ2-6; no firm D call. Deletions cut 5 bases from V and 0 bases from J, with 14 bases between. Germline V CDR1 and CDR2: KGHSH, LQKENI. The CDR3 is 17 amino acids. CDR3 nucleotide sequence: TGTGCCAGCTCAACCCGAAACTATGTCTCTGGGGCCAACGTCCTGACTTTC. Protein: CASSTRNYVSGANVLTF.

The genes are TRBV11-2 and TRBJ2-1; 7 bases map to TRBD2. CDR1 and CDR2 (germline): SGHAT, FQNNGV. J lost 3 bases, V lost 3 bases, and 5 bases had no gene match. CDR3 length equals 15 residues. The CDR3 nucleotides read TGTGCCAGCAGCTTCGGGACTATGAGCTACAATGAGCAGTTCTTC. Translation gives CASSFGTMSYNEQFF.

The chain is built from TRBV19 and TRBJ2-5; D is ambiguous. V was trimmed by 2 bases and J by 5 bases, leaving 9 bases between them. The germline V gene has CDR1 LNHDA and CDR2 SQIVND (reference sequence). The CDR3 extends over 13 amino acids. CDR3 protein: CASSIRPGETQYF. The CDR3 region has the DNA TGTGCCAGTAGTATAAGGCCCGGGGAGACCCAGTACTTC.

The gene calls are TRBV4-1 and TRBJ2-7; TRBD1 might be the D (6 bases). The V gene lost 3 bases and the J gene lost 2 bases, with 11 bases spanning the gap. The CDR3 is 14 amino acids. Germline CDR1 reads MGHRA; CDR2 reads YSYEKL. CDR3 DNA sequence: TGCGCCAGCAGCCAGCCGGGACAAGCCTACGAGCAGTACTTC. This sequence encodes CASSQPGQAYEQYF.